The clone carrying this TCR beta chain was seen a few times. Germline V CDR1 and CDR2: KGHSH, LQKENI. The CDR3 has 11 amino acids. Trimming removed 3 bases from V and 8 bases from J, with 5 bases in between. This entry comes from a study of T cells in tumors after PD-1 blockade. Study summary: A subset received ongoing vismodegib 150 mg daily alongside anti-PD-1 therapy.

Libraries were prepared by immunoSEQ multiplex PCR; TCRdb keeps only in-frame clonotypes and omits some of them. In the table there are about 59,000 clones, roughly 75% of which are singletons. The J gene is TRBJ2-1, the V gene TRBV18; D gene unclear. The source material was PBMCs, sampled before anti-PD-1 treatment. The sequence derives from a human donor with basal cell carcinoma. CDR3 residues: CASSPKDEQFF. Written as DNA, the CDR3 is TGTGCCAGCTCACCCAAGGATGAGCAGTTCTTC.